The present T cell receptor (beta chain) was sequenced within a study of blood T cells in healthy people across ages. Primed by a sample-barcoded 5' primer and a J-beta primer mix, a second PCR proceeded for 7 to 11 cycles. TCRdb called the 5' RACE reads again in MiXCR, with one record for every CDR3 protein. The profile shows hundreds of thousands of distinct CDR3 sequences, 40% to 50% of them singletons. J lost 8 bases, V lost 5 bases, and 5 bases had no gene match. Germline V gene data show CDR1 as MDHEN and CDR2 as SYDVKM. This CDR3 contains 12 residues. The sequenced sample consisted of blood. J is TRBJ1-2 and V is TRBV28; 7 bases map to TRBD1. This TCR came from a man in his sixties in good health. The chain's CDR3 is CASSKTGYGYTF. The CDR3 DNA reads TGTGCCAGCAGTAAGACAGGGTACGGCTACACCTTC.